The present TCR beta chain was sequenced within a study of shared clonotypes between healthy human individuals. Using immunoSEQ multiplex PCR, the repertoire was profiled, and TCRdb retains in-frame clones only, with some absent. This table has roughly 650,000 clones, 96% appearing once. This clone was observed once. The naive CD8 fraction comprised CD45RO-negative cells positively selected for CCR7 and excluded terminally differentiated effector memory CD45RA+ cells. This sequence originates from a woman under 40 in good health. The sequencing sample was made of naive CD8+ T cells sorted from blood.

The CDR3 reads CALRGAGAGETQYF. The CDR3 region has the DNA TGTGCCTTACGAGGAGCGGGAGCGGGTGAGACCCAGTACTTC. The V and J genes are TRBV30 and TRBJ2-5; TRBD2 aligns across 8 bases. Trimming removed 7 bases from V and 5 bases from J; junction bases left unmatched: 12. CDR3 length: 14 amino acids. Germline-derived CDR1 and CDR2 are GTSNPN and SVGIG (reference sequence).